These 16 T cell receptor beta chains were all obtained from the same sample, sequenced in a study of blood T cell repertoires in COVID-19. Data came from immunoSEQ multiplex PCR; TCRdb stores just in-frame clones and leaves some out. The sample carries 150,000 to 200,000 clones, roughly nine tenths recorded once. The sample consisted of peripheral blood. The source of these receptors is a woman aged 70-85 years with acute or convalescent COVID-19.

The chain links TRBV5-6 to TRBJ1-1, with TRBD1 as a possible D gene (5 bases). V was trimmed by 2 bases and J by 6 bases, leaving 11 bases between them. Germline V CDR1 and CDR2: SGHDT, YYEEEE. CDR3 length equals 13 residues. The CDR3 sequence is CASSLPGRPEAFF. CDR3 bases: TGTGCCAGCAGCTTACCAGGGCGCCCTGAAGCTTTCTTT.

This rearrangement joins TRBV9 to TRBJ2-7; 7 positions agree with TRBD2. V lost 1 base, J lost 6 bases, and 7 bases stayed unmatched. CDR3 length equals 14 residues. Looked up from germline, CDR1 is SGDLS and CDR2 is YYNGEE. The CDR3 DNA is TGTGCCAGCAGCGTAACGGGCGGGAGTTCCGAGCAGTACTTC. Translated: CASSVTGGSSEQYF.

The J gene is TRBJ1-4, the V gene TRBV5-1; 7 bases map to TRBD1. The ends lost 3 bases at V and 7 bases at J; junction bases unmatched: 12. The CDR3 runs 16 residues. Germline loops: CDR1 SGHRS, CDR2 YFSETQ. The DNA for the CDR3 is TGCGCCAGCAGCTGGGGAGTGCGACAGGGTGGTGAAAAACTGTTTTTT. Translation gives CASSWGVRQGGEKLFF.

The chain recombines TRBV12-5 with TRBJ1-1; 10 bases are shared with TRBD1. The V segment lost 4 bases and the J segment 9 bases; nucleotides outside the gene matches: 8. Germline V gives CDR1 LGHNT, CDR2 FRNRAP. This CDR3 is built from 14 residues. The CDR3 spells CASGSTSDRGKAFF. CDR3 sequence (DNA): TGTGCTAGTGGTTCGACCTCGGACAGGGGGAAAGCTTTCTTT.

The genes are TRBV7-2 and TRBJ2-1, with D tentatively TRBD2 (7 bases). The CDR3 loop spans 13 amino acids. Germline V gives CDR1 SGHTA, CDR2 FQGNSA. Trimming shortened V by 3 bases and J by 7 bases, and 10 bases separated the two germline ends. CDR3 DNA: TGTGCCAGCAGCTTGGGGGGGCAGAATGAGCAGTTCTTC. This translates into CASSLGGQNEQFF. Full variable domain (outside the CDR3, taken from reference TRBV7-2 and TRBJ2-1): GAGVSQSPSNKVTEKGKDVELRCDPISGHTALYWYRQSLGQGLEFLIYFQGNSAPDKSGLPSDRFSAERTGGSVSTLTIQRTQQEDSAVYLCASSLGGQNEQFFGPGTRLTVL.

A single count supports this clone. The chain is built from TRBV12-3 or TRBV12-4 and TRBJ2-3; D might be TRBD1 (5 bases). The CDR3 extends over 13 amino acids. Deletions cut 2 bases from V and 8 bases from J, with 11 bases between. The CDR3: CASSLRVQGTQYF. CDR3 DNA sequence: TGTGCCAGCAGTTTACGCGTGCAGGGTACGCAGTATTTT.

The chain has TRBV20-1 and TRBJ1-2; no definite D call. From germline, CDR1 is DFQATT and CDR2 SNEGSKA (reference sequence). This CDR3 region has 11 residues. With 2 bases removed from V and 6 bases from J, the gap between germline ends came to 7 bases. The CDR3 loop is CSARTRNGYTF. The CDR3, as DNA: TGCAGTGCTAGAACGCGGAATGGCTACACCTTC.

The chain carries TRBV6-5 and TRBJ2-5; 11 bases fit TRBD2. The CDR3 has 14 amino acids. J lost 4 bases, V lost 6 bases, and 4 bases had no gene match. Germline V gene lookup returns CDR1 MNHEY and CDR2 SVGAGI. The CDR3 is CASRIAGGGETQYF. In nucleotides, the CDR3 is TGTGCCAGCAGGATAGCGGGGGGGGGAGAGACCCAGTACTTC.

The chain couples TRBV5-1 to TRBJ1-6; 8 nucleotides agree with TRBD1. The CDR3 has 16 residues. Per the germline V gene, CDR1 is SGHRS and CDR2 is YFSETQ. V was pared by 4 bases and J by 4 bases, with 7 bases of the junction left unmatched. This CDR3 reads CASSTGQGSYNSPLHF. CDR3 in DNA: TGCGCCAGCAGCACCGGACAGGGCTCATATAATTCACCCCTCCACTTT.

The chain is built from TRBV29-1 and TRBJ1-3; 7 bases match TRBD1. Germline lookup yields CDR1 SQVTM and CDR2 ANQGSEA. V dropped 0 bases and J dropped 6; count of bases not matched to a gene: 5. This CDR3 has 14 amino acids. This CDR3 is CSVEDRDSQNTIYF. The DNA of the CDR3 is TGCAGCGTTGAAGATCGGGACAGTCAAAACACCATATATTTT.

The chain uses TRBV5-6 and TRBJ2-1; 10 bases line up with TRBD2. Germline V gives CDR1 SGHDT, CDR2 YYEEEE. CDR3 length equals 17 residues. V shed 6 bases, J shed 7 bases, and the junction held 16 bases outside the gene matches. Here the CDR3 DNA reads TGTGCCAGCACCTATCTTGTGGGGAGCGGGAGGGGAAATGAGCAGTTCTTC. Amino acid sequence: CASTYLVGSGRGNEQFF.

CDR3: CATSDPRGVETQYF. The CDR3 nucleotides are TGTGCCACCAGTGATCCTAGGGGTGTGGAGACCCAGTACTTC. V gene TRBV24-1 combines with J gene TRBJ2-5, with D perhaps matching TRBD1 (5 bases). Germline loops: CDR1 KGHDR, CDR2 SFDVKD. The CDR3 consists of 14 residues. Trimming shortened V by 3 bases and J by 5 bases, and 12 bases separated the two germline ends.

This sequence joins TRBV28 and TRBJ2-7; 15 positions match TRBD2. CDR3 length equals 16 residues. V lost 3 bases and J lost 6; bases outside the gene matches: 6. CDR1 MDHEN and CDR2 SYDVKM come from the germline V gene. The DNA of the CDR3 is TGTGCCAGCAGTTTCCCAGGGACTAGCGGGAGGACCGAGCAGTACTTC. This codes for CASSFPGTSGRTEQYF. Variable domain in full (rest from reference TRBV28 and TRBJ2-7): DVKVTQSSRYLVKRTGEKVFLECVQDMDHENMFWYRQDPGLGLRLIYFSYDVKMKEKGDIPEGYSVSREKKERFSLILESASTNQTSMYLCASSFPGTSGRTEQYFGPGTRLTVT.

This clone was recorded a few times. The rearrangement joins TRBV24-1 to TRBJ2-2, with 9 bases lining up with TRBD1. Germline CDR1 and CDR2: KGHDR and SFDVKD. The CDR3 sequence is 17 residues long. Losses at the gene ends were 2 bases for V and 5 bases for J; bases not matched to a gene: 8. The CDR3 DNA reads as TGTGCCACCAGTGATTCCACGGCGGACAGGGGTACCGGGGAGCTGTTTTTT. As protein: CATSDSTADRGTGELFF.

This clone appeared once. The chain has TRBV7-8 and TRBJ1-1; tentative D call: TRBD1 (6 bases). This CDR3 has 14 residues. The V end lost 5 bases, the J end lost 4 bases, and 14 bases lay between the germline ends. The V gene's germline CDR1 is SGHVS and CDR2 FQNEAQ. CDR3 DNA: TGTGCCAGCAGCACGGACAGACCCCCCACTGAAGCTTTCTTT. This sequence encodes CASSTDRPPTEAFF. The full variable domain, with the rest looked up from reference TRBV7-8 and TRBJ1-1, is GAGVSQSPRYKVAKRGQDVALRCDPISGHVSLFWYQQALGQGPEFLTYFQNEAQLDKSGLPSDRFFAERPEGSVSTLKIQRTQQEDSAVYLCASSTDRPPTEAFFGQGTRLTVV.

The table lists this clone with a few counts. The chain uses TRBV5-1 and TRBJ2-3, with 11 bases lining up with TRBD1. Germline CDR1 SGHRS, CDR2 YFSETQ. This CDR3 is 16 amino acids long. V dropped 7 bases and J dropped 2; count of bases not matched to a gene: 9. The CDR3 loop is CASEDRGRGYTDTQYF. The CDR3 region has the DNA TGCGCCAGCGAGGACAGGGGGCGCGGGTACACAGATACGCAGTATTTT.